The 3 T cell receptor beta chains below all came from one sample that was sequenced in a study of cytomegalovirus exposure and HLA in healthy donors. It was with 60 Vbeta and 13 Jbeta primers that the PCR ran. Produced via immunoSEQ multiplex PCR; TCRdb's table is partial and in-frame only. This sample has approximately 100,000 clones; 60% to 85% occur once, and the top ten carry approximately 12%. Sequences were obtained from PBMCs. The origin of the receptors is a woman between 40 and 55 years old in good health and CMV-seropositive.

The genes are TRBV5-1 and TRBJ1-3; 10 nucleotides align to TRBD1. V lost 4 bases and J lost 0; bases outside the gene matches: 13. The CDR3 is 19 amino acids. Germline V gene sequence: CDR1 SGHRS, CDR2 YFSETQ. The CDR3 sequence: CASSVTGTGVGISGNTIYF. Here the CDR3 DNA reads TGCGCCAGCAGCGTGACCGGGACAGGGGTAGGCATCTCTGGAAACACCATATATTTT.

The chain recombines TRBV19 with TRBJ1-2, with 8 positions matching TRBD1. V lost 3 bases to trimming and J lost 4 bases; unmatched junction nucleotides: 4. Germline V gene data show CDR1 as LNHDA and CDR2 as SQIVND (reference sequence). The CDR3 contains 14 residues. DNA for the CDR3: TGTGCCAGTAGTATTGCCGGGACAGGCTATGGCTACACCTTC. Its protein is CASSIAGTGYGYTF.

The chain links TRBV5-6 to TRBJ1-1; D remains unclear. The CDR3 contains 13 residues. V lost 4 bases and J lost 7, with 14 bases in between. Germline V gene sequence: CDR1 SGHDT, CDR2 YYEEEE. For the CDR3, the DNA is TGTGCCAGCAGCATGCCCAATGCAGTTGAAGCTTTCTTT. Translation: CASSMPNAVEAFF.